The clone carrying this T cell receptor (beta chain) was counted at least ten times. Its antigen is unidentified. CDR1 is MNHEY and CDR2 is SVGAGI in the germline V gene. Trimming pared 0 bases from V and 4 bases from J, leaving 13 bases between. This CDR3 has 16 amino acids. Patients with uncontrolled infections, other autoimmune diseases, pregnancy or lactation were excluded. These data belong to a study of T cells in Graves' hyperthyroidism and ophthalmopathy. Study results and limitations: Appearing also in blood were most of the thyroid clonotypes expanded above 0.001.

Template material for amplifying TCR beta CDR3 regions consisted of RNA transcripts. TCR CDR3 underwent first-round RT-PCR with the HTBI primer set. TCRdb independently ran MiXCR on the multiplex PCR reads; one entry per CDR3 protein. Seen here are about 350,000 distinct CDR3 sequences, 15% to 20% observed once, and the top ten hold 3% to 4%. Input material: blood. This receptor was identified in a young woman with Graves' hyperthyroidism. The gene calls are TRBV6-5 and TRBJ1-3; maybe TRBD1 (6 bases). CDR3 nucleotides: TGTGCCAGCAGTTACTCCTGGGGGGGCGCGGGAAACACCATATATTTT. Translating gives CASSYSWGGAGNTIYF.